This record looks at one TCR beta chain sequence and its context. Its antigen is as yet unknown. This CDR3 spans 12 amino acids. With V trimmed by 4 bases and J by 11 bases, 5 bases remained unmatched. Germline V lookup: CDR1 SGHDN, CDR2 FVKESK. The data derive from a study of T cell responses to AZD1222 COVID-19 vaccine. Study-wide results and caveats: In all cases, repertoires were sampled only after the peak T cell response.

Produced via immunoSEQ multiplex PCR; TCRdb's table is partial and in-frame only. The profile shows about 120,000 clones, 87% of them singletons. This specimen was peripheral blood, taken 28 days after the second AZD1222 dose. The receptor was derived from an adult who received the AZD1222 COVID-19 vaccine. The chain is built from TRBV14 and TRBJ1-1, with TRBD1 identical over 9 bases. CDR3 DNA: TGTGCCAGCAGCCGGGACAGGGTGATTGCTTTCTTT. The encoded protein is CASSRDRVIAFF.